This T cell receptor beta chain was recorded in a study of OX40 agonist ivuxolimab in advanced cancers. The assay was immunoSEQ multiplex PCR, and TCRdb's table has in-frame clones only and misses some. The data hold about 60,000 clones, with roughly 86% observed a single time. The sample was CD4+ or CD8+ T cells sorted from blood, taken in a trial of the OX40 agonist ivuxolimab. The receptor was isolated from an adult with an advanced solid tumor such as melanoma, head and neck, liver or kidney cancer.

The CDR3 loop reads CATHRGQGIYYANEQYF. The CDR3 DNA follows: TGTGCCACCCATCGGGGACAGGGGATATATTACGCAAACGAGCAGTACTTC. V usage is TRBV27 and J usage is TRBJ2-7; 10 bases match TRBD1. Germline V gene sequence: CDR1 MNHEY, CDR2 SMNVEV (reference sequence). Trimming cost V 10 bases and J 5 bases; bases outside gene matches: 20. This CDR3 comprises 17 residues.